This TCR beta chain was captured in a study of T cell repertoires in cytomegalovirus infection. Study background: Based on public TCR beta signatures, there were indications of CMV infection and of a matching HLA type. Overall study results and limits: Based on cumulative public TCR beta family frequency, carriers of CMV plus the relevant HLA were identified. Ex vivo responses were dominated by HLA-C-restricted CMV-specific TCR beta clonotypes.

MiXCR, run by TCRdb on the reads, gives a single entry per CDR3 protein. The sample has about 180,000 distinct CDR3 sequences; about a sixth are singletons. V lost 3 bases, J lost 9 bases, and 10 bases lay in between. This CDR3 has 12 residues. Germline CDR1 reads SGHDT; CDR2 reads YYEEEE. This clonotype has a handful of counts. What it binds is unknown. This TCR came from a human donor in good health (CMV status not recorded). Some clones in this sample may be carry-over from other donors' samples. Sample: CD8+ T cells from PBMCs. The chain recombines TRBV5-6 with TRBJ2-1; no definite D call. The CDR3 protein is CASSSYSLEQFF. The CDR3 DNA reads TGTGCCAGCAGCTCTTATTCCCTTGAGCAGTTCTTC.